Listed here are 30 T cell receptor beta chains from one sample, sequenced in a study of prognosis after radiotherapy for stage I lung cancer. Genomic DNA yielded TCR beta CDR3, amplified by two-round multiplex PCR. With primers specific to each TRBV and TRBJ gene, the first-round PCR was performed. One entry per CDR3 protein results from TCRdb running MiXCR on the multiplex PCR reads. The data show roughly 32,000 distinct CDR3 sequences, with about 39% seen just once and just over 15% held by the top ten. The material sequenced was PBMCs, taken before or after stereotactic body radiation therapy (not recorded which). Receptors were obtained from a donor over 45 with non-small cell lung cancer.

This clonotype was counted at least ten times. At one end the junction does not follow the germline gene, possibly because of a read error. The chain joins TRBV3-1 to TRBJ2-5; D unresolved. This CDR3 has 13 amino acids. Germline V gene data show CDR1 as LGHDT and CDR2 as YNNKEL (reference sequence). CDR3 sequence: CASSPRVQETQYF. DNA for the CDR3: TGCGCCAGCAGCCCTAGGGTCCAAGAGACCCAGTACTTC.

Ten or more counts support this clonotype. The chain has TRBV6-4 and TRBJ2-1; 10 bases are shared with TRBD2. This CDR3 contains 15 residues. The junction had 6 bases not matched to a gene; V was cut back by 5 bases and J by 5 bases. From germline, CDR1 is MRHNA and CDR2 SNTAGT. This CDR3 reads CASSLSSGGNNEQFF. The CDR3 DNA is TGTGCCAGCAGTCTATCTAGCGGGGGCAACAATGAGCAGTTCTTC.

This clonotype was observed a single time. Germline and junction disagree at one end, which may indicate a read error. The CDR3 DNA sequence: TGTGCCAGTAGTACCGGGGGGAAAGGGGATTTGAACACTGAAGCTTTATTT. Translated, it gives CASSTGGKGDLNTEALF. The chain has TRBV19 and TRBJ1-1; the D gene is possibly TRBD1 (5 bases). The CDR3 runs to 17 residues. CDR1 is LNHDA and CDR2 is SQIVND in the germline V gene (reference sequence).

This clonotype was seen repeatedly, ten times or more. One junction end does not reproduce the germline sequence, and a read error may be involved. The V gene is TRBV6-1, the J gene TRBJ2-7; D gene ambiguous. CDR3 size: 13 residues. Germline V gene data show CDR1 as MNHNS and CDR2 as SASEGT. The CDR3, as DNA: TGTGCCAGCAGAGAAGACACGAATAACGAGCAGTACTTC. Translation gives CASREDTNNEQYF.

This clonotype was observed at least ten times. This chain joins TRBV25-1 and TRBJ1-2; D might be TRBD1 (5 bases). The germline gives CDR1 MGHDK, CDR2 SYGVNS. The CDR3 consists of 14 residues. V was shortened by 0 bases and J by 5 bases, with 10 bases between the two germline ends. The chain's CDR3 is CASSEYQQGYGYTF. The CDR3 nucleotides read TGTGCCAGCAGTGAATACCAGCAGGGATATGGCTACACCTTC.

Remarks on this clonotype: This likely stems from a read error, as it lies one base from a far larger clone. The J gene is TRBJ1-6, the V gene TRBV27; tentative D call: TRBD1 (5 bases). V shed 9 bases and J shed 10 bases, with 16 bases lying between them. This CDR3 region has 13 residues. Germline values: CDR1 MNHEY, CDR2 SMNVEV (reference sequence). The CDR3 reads CARTPGGFSPLHF. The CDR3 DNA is TGTGCCAGAACCCCTGGGGGGTTCTCACCCCTCCACTTT.

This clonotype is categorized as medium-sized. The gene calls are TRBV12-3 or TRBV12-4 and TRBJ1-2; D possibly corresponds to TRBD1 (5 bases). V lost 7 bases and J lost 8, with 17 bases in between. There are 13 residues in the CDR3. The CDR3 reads CASTTSQVRGYTF. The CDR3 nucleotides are TGTGCCAGCACTACTTCACAGGTGCGGGGCTACACCTTC.

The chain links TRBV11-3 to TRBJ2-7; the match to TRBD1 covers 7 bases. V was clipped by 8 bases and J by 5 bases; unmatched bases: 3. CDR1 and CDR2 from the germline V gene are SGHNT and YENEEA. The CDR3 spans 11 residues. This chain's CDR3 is CASRDRDEQYF. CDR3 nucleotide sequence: TGTGCCAGCCGCGACAGGGACGAGCAGTACTTC.

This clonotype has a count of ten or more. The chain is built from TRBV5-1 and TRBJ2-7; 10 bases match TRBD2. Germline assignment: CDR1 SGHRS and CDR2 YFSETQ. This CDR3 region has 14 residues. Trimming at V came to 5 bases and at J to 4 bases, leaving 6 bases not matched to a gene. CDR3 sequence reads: CASRAGTSVYEQYF. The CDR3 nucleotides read TGCGCCAGCAGAGCCGGGACTAGCGTATACGAGCAGTACTTC.

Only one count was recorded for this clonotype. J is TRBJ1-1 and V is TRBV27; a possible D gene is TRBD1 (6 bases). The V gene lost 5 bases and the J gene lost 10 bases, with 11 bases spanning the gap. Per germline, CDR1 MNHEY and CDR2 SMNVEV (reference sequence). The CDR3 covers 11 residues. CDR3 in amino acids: CASSTKGGAFF. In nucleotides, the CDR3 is TGTGCCAGCAGTACCAAGGGGGGAGCTTTCTTT.

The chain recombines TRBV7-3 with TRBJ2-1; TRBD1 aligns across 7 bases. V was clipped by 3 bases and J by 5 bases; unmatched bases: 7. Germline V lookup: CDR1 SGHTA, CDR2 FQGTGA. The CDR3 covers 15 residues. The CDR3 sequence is CASSFYQGEDNEQFF. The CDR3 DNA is TGTGCCAGCAGCTTTTACCAGGGGGAAGACAATGAGCAGTTCTTC.

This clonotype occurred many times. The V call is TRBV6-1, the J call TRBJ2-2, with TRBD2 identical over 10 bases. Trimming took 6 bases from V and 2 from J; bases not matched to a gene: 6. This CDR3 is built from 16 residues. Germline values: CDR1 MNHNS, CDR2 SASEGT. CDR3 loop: CASRAGLATNTGELFF. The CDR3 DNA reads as TGTGCCAGCAGGGCGGGACTAGCGACTAACACCGGGGAGCTGTTTTTT.

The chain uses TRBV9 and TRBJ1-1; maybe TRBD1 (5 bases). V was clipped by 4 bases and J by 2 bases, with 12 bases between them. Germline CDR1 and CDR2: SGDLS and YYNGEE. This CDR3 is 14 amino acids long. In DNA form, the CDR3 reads TGTGCCAGCAGCCCTCACACAGGTAACACTGAAGCTTTCTTT. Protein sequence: CASSPHTGNTEAFF.

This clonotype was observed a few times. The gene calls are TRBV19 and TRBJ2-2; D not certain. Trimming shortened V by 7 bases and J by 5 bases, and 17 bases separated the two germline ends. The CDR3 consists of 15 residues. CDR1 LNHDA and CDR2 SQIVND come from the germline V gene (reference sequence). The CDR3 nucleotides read TGTGCCAGTATGTGGGTTCACCTAGGGACCGGGGAGCTGTTTTTT. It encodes CASMWVHLGTGELFF.

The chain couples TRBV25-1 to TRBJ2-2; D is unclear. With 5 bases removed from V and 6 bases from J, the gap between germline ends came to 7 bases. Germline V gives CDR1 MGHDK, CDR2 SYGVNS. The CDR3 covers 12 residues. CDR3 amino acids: CASSPRAGELFF. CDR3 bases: TGTGCCAGCAGTCCTAGGGCCGGGGAGCTGTTTTTT.

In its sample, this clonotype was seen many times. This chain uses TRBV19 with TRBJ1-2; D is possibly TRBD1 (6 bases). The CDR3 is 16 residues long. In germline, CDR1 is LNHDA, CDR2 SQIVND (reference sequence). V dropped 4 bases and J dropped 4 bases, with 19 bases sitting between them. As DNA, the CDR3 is TGTGCCAGTAGTACCTACGCCGGACAGAGGATCTATGGCTACACCTTC. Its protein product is CASSTYAGQRIYGYTF.

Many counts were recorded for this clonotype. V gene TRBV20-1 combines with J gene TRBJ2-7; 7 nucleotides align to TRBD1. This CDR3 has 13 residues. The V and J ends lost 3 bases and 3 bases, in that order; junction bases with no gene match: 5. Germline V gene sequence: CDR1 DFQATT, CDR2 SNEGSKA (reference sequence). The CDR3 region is CSARGQRDYEQYF. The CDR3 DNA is TGCAGTGCTAGGGGACAGAGAGACTACGAGCAGTACTTC.

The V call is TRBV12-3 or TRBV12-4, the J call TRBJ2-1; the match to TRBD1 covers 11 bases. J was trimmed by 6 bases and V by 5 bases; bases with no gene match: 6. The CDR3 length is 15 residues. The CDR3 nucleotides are TGTGCCAGCAGTCTCGGACAGGGGGCGCGCAATGAGCAGTTCTTC. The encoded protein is CASSLGQGARNEQFF.

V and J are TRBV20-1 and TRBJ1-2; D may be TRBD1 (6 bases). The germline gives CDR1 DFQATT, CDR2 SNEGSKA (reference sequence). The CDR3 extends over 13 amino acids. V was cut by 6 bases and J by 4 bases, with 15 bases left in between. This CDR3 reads CSAGDISGYGYTF. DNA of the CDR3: TGCAGTGCCGGGGACATTTCAGGCTATGGCTACACCTTC.

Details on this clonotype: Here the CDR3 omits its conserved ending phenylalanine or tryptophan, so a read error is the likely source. CDR3 residues: CAISGRSYNSPLHL. The CDR3 region has the DNA TGTGCCATCAGTGGGCGGTCCTATAATTCACCCCTCCACCTT. V and J are TRBV6-2 or TRBV6-3 and TRBJ1-6; D gene uncertain. The CDR3 length is 14 residues. Looked up from germline, CDR1 is MNHEY and CDR2 is SVGEGT.

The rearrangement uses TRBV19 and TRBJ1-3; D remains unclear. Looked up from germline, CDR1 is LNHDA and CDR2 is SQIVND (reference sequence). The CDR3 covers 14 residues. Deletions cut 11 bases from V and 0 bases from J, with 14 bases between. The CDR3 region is CAARPTYSGNTIYF. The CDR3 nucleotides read TGTGCCGCCCGTCCAACTTACTCTGGAAACACCATATATTTT.

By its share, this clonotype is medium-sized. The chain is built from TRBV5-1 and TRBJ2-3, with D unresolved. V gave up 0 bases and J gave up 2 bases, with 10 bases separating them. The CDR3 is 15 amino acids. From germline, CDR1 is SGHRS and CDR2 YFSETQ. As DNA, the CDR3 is TGCGCCAGCAGCTTGGCGGCGACTTCCACAGATACGCAGTATTTT. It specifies CASSLAATSTDTQYF. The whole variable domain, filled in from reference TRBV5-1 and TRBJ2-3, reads KAGVTQTPRYLIKTRGQQVTLSCSPISGHRSVSWYQQTPGQGLQFLFEYFSETQRNKGNFPGRFSGRQFSNSRSEMNVSTLELGDSALYLCASSLAATSTDTQYFGPGTRLTVL.

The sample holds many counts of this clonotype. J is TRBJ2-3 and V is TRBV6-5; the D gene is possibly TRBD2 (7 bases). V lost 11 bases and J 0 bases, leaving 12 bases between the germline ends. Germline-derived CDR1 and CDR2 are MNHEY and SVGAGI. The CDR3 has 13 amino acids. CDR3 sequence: CAGGASSTDTQYF. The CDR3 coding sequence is TGTGCCGGGGGGGCGAGTAGCACAGATACGCAGTATTTT.

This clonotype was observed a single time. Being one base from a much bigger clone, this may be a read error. CDR3 bases: TGCAGGGCTATCCTGGTTGTAACTGAAGCTTTCTTT. It is translated as CRAILVVTEAFF. This chain connects TRBV20-1 to TRBJ1-1, with D uncertain. Germline values: CDR1 DFQATT, CDR2 SNEGSKA (reference sequence). There are 12 residues in the CDR3.

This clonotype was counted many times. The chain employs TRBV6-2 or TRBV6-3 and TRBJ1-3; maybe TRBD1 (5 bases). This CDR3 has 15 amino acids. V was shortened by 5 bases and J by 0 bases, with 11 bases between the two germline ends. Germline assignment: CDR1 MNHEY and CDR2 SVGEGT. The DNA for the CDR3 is TGTGCCAGCAGTCGGGACCCACGCTCTGGAAACACCATATATTTT. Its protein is CASSRDPRSGNTIYF.

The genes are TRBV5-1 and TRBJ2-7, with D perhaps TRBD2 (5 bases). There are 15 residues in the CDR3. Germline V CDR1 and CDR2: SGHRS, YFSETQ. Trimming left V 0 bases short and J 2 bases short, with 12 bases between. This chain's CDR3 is CASSLGAGVPYEQYF. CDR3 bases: TGCGCCAGCAGCTTGGGGGCGGGCGTCCCCTACGAGCAGTACTTC.

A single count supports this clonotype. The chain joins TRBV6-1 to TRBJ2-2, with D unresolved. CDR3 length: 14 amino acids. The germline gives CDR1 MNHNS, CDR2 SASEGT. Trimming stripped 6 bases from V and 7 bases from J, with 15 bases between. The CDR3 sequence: CASRWIGLHGELFF. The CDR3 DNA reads TGTGCCAGCAGATGGATAGGTCTTCACGGGGAGCTGTTTTTT.

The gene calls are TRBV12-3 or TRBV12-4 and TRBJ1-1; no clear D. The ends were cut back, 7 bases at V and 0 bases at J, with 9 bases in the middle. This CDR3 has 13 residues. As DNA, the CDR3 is TGTGCCAGCACAGTCGGGCTGAACACTGAAGCTTTCTTT. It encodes CASTVGLNTEAFF.

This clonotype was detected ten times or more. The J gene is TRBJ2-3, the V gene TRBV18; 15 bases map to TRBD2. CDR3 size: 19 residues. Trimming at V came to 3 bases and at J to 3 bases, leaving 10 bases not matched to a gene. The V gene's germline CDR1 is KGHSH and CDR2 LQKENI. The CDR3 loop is CASSPILGTSGRWTDTQYF. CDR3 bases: TGTGCCAGCTCACCCATCCTCGGGACTAGCGGGAGGTGGACAGATACGCAGTATTTT.

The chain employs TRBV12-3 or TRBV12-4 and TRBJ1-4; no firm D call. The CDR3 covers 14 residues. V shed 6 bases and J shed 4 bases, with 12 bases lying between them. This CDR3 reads CASRPGGVNEKLFF. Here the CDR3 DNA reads TGTGCCAGCAGGCCGGGAGGAGTTAATGAAAAACTGTTTTTT.